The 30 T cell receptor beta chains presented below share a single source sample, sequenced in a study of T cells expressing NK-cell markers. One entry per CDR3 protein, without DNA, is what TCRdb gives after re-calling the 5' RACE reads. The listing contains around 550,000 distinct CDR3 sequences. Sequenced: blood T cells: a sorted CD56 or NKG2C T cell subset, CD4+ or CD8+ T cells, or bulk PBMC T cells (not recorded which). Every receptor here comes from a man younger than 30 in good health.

CDR3 amino acids: CASSLTDLLHTEAFF. V gene TRBV7-2 combines with J gene TRBJ1-1. The germline V gene encodes CDR1 SGHTA and CDR2 FQGNSA. The CDR3 loop spans 15 amino acids.

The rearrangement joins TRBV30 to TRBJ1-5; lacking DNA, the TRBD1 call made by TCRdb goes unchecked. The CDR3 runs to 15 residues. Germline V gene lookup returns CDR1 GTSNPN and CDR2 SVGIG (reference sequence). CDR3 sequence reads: CAWSVGGQSNQPQHF.

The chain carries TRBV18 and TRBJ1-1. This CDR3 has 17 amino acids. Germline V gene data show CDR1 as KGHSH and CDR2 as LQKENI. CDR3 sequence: CASSALLGTAMNTEAFF.

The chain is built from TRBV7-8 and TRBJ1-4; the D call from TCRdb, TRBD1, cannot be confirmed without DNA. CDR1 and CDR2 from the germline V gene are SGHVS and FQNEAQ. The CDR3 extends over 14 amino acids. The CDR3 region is CASSLTGGSEKLFF.

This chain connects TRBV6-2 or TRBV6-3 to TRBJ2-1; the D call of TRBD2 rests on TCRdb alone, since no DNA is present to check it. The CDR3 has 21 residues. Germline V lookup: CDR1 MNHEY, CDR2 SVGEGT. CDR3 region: CASSYRAPRGLAGETYNEQFF.

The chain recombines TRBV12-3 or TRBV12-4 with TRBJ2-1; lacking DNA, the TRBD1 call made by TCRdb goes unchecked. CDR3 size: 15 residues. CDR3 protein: CASSRRQGAVEKQFF.

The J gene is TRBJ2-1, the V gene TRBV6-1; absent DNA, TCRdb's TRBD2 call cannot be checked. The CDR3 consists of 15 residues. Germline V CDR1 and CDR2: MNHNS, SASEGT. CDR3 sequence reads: CASSDGGMSGDEQFF.

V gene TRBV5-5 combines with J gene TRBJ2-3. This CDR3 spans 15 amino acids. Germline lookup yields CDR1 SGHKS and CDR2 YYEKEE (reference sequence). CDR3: CASSSQSRVSDTQYF.

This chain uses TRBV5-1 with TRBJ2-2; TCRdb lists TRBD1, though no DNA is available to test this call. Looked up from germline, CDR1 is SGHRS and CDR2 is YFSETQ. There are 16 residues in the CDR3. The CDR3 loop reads CASSSTRQGDTGELFF. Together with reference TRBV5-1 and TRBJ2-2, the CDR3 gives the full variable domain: KAGVTQTPRYLIKTRGQQVTLSCSPISGHRSVSWYQQTPGQGLQFLFEYFSETQRNKGNFPGRFSGRQFSNSRSEMNVSTLELGDSALYLCASSSTRQGDTGELFFGEGSRLTVL.

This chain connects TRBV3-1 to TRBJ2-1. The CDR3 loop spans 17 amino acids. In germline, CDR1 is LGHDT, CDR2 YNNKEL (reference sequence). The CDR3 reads CASSPSTPLSSYNEQFF.

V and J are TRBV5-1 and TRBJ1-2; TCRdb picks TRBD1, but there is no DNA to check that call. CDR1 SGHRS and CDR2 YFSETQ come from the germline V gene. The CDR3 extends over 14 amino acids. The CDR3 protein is CASSLTGEGYGYTF. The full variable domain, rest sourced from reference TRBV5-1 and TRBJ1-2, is KAGVTQTPRYLIKTRGQQVTLSCSPISGHRSVSWYQQTPGQGLQFLFEYFSETQRNKGNFPGRFSGRQFSNSRSEMNVSTLELGDSALYLCASSLTGEGYGYTFGSGTRLTVV.

CDR3 protein: CSVVIGDRGYEQFF. The chain has TRBV29-1 and TRBJ2-1; TCRdb names TRBD1, which stays unverified in the absence of DNA. The CDR3 runs 14 residues. Germline assignment: CDR1 SQVTM and CDR2 ANQGSEA.

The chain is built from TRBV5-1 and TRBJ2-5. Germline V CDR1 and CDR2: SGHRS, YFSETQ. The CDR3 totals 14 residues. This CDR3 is CASSPRSGQETQYF. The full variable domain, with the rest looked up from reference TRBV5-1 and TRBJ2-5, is KAGVTQTPRYLIKTRGQQVTLSCSPISGHRSVSWYQQTPGQGLQFLFEYFSETQRNKGNFPGRFSGRQFSNSRSEMNVSTLELGDSALYLCASSPRSGQETQYFGPGTRLLVL.

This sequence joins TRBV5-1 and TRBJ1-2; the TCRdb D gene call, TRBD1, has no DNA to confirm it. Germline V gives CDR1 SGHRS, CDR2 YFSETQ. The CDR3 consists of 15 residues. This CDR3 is CASSPNSGTGPGYTF.

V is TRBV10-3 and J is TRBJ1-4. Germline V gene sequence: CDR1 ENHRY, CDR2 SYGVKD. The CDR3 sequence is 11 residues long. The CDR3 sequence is CASLAGQKLFF.

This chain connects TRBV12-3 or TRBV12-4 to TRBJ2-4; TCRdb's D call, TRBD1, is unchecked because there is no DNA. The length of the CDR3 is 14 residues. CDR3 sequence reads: CASSPWKGWNIQYF.

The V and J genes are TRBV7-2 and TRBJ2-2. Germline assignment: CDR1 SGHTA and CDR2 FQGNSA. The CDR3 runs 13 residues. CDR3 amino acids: CASSWVTPRELFF.

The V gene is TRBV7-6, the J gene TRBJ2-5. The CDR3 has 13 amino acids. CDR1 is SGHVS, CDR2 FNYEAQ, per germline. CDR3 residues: CASSELIGETQYF. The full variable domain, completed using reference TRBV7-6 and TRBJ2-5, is GAGVSQSPRYKVTKRGQDVALRCDPISGHVSLYWYRQALGQGPEFLTYFNYEAQQDKSGLPNDRFSAERPEGSISTLTIQRTEQRDSAMYRCASSELIGETQYFGPGTRLLVL.

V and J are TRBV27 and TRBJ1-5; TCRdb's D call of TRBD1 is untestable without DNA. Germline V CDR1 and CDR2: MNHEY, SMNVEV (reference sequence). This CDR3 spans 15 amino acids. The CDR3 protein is CASDTLGVGNQPQHF.

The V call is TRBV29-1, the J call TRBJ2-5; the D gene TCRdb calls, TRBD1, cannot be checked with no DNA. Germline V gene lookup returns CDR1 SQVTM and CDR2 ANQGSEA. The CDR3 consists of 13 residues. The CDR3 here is CSTRGGLQETQYF.

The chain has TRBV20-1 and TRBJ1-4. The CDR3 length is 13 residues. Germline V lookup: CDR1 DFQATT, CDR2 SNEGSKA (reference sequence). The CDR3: CSARHGLREKLFF.

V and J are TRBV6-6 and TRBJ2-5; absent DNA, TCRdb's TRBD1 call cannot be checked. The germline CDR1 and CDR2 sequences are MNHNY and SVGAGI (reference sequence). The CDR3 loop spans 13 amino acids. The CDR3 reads CASTIVEGETQYF.

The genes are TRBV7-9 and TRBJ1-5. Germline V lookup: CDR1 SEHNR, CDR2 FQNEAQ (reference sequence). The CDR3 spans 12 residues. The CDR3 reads CASTLQNQPQHF.

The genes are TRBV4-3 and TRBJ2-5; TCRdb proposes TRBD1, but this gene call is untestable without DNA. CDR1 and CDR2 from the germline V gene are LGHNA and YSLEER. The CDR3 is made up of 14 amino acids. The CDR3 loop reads CASSQAPRQETQYF.

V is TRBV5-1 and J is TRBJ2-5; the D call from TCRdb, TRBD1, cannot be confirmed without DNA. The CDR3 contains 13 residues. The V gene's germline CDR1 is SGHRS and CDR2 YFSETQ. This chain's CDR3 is CASSLTGSETQYF.

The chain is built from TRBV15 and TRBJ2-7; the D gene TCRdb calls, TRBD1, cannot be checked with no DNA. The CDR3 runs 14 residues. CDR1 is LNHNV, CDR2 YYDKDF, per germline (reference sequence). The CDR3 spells CATSPANPGSKAYF.

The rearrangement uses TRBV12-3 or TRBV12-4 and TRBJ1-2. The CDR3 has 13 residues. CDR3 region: CASSPDGVRGYTF.

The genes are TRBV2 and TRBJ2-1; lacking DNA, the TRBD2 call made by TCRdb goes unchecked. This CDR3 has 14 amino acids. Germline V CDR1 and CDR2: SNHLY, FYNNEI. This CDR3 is CASSVSGTSGPQFF.

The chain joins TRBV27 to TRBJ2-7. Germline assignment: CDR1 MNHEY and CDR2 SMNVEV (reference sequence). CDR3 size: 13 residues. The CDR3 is CASSPSVGAEQYF.

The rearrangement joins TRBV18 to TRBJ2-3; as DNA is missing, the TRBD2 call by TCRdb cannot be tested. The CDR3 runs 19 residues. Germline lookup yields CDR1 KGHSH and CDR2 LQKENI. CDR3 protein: CASSPLQVERLAGGDTQYF. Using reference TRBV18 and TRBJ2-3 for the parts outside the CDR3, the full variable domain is NAGVMQNPRHLVRRRGQEARLRCSPMKGHSHVYWYRQLPEEGLKFMVYLQKENIIDESGMPKERFSAEFPKEGPSILRIQQVVRGDSAAYFCASSPLQVERLAGGDTQYFGPGTRLTVL.